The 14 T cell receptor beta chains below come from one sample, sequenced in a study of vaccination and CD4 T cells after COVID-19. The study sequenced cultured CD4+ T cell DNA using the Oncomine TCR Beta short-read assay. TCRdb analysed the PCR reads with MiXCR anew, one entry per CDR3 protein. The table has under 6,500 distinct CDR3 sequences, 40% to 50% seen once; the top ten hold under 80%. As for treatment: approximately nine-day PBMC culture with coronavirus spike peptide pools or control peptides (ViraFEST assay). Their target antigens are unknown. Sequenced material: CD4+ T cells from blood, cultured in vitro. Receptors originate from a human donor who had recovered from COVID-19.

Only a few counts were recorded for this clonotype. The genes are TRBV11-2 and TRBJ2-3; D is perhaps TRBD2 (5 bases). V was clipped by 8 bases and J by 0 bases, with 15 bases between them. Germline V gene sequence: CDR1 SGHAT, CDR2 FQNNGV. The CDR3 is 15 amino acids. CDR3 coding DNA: TGTGCCAGCGACCCAACGGCGGGTAGCACAGATACGCAGTATTTT. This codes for CASDPTAGSTDTQYF.

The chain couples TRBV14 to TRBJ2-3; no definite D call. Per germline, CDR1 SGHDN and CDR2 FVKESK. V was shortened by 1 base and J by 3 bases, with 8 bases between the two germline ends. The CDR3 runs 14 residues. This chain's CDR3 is CASSQVGRTDTQYF. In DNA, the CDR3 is TGTGCCAGCAGCCAAGTCGGAAGGACAGATACGCAGTATTTT.

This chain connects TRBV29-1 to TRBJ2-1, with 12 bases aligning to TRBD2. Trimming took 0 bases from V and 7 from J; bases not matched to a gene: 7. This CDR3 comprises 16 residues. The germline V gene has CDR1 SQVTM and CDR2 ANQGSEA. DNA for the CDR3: TGCAGCGTTGAAGAACGGCTAGCGGGGGGGCCAAATGAGCAGTTCTTC. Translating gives CSVEERLAGGPNEQFF.

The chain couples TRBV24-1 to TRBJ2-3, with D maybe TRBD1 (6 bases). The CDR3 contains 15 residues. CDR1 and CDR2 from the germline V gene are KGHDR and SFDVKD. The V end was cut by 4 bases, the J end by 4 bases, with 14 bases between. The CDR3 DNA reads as TGTGCCACCAGTGACTCTGCCTCAGGGGCAGATACGCAGTATTTT. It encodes CATSDSASGADTQYF.

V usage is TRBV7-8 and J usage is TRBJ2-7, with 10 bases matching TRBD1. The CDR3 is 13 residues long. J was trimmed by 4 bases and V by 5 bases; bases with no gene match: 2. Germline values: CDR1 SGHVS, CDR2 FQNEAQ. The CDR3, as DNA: TGTGCCAGCAGCCGGACAGGGGGGTACGAGCAGTACTTC. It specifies CASSRTGGYEQYF. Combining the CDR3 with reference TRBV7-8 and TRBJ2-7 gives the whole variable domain GAGVSQSPRYKVAKRGQDVALRCDPISGHVSLFWYQQALGQGPEFLTYFQNEAQLDKSGLPSDRFFAERPEGSVSTLKIQRTQQEDSAVYLCASSRTGGYEQYFGPGTRLTVT.

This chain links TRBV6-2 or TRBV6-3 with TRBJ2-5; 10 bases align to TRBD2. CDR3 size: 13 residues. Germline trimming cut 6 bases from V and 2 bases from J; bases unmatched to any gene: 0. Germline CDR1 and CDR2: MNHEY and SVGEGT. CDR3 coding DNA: TGTGCCAGCAGGGGACTAGCGCAAGAGACCCAGTACTTC. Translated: CASRGLAQETQYF.

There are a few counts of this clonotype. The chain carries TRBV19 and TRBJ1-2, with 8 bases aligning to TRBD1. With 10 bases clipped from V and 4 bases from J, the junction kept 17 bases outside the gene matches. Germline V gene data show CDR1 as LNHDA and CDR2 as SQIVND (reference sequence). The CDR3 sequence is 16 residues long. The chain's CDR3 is CATLYEGDRLSYGYTF. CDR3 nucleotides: TGTGCCACGTTATATGAAGGGGACAGGCTCTCCTATGGCTACACCTTC.

The CDR3 region is CASSSRTGGTGVKETQYF. The CDR3 DNA follows: TGTGCCAGCAGCTCCCGGACAGGGGGGACAGGGGTAAAAGAGACCCAGTACTTC. The chain employs TRBV5-4 and TRBJ2-5; 10 nucleotides agree with TRBD1. V lost 3 bases, J lost 3 bases, and 14 bases stayed unmatched. The CDR3 extends over 18 amino acids. Germline V lookup: CDR1 SGHNT, CDR2 YYREEE (reference sequence).

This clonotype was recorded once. The CDR3 region is CASRAGELFF. In DNA, the CDR3 is TGTGCCAGCAGAGCTGGGGAGCTGTTTTTT. The chain joins TRBV2 to TRBJ2-2, with unresolved D. This CDR3 contains 10 residues. Germline values: CDR1 SNHLY, CDR2 FYNNEI. V was trimmed by 6 bases and J by 8 bases, leaving 4 bases between them.

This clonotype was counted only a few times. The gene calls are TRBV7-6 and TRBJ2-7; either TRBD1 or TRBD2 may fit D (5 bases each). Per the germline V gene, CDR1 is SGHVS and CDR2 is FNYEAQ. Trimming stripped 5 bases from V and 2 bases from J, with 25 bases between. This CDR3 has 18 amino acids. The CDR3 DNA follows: TGTGCCAGCAGCCATATTACGGGACGCGGAAAGACCCCCTACGAGCAGTACTTC. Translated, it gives CASSHITGRGKTPYEQYF. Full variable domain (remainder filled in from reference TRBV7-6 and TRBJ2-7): GAGVSQSPRYKVTKRGQDVALRCDPISGHVSLYWYRQALGQGPEFLTYFNYEAQQDKSGLPNDRFSAERPEGSISTLTIQRTEQRDSAMYRCASSHITGRGKTPYEQYFGPGTRLTVT.

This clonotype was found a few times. The CDR3, as DNA: TGTGCAAGTCGCATCCGAGAGTCTAGCACAGATACGCAGTATTTT. Translating it yields CASRIRESSTDTQYF. This sequence joins TRBV12-2 and TRBJ2-3. TRBV12-2 is deemed a pseudogene. CDR3 length: 15 residues.

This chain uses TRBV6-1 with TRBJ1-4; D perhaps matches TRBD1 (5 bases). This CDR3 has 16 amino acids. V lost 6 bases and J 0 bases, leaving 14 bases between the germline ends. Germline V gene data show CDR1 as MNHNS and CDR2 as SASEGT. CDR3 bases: TGTGCCAGCAGCGACTTTGGGGGGTCAACTAATGAAAAACTGTTTTTT. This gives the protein CASSDFGGSTNEKLFF.

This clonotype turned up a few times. CDR3 loop: CSASGRGVSDEQFF. The CDR3, as DNA: TGCAGTGCTAGTGGGCGGGGTGTCTCGGATGAGCAGTTCTTC. V is TRBV20-1 and J is TRBJ2-1; D might be TRBD2 (6 bases). Germline V gives CDR1 DFQATT, CDR2 SNEGSKA (reference sequence). There are 14 residues in the CDR3. The V end was cut by 3 bases, the J end by 8 bases, with 17 bases between.

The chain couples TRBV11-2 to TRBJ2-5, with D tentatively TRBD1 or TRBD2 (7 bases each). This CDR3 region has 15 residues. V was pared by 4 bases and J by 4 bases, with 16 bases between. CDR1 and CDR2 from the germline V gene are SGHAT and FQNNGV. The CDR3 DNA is TGTGCCAGCAGCTCGATGCGGGGGACAGCAGAGACCCAGTACTTC. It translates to CASSSMRGTAETQYF.